One TCR beta chain is described in this entry. The data derive from a study of human thymus T cells. The method was immunoSEQ multiplex PCR; TCRdb's version includes in-frame clones alone and lacks a portion of them. The sample lists some 80,000 clones, around 96% occurring once. The CDR3 contains 14 residues. Germline V gives CDR1 MNHNS, CDR2 SASEGT. The ends lost 3 bases at V and 5 bases at J; junction bases unmatched: 3. Corrective heart surgery yielded the resections from which the thymus tissue came. Sequencing used thymus tissue. The gene calls are TRBV6-1 and TRBJ2-1, with TRBD2 identical over 8 bases. This sequence was found in a boy under two years old with a congenital heart defect but otherwise immunologically healthy. CDR3 region: CASSETSAHNEQFF. The CDR3, as DNA: TGTGCCAGCAGTGAGACTAGCGCTCACAATGAGCAGTTCTTC.